Reported below is one T cell receptor beta chain. The antigen is unknown. TCRdb itself ran the 5' RACE reads through MiXCR, one entry per CDR3 protein. Among 400,000 to 500,000 distinct CDR3 sequences listed, about 20% were seen once. The data originate from a study of T-cell memory formation after mild COVID-19. Study results and caveats: Contracting clones from day 15 to 85 showed balanced CD4/CD8; later expanders favored CD4+.

CDR3 length: 15 amino acids. Trimming took 5 bases from V and 4 from J, leaving 14 bases between them. CDR1 and CDR2 from the germline V gene are SGHVS and FQNEAQ. This chain uses TRBV7-8 with TRBJ2-2; perhaps TRBD1 as D (6 bases). Sequencing was carried out using PBMCs or a T cell subset sorted from them (not recorded which). The sequence was collected from an adult woman who had mild COVID-19 (a few samples of this study predate the infection). Cell type and time point are not known. Written as DNA, the CDR3 is TGTGCCAGCAGCCCTAACAGGGTCGGCACCGGGGAGCTGTTTTTT. As protein: CASSPNRVGTGELFF.